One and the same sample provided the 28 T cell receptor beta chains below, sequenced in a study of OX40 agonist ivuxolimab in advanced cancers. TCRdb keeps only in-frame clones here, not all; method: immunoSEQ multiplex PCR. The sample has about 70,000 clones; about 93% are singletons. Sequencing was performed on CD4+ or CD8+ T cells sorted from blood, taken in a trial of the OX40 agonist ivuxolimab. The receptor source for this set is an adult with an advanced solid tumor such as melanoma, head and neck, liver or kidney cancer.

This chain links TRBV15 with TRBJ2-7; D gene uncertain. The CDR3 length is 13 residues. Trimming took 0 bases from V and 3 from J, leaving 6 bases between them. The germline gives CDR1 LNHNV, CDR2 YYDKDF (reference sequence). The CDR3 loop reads CATSREGFYEQYF. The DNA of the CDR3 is TGTGCCACCAGCAGAGAAGGCTTCTACGAGCAGTACTTC.

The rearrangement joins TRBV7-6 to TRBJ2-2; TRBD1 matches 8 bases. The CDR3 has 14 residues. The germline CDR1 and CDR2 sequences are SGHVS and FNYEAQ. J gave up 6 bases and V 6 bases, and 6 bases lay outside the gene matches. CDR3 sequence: CASSSGQGPGELFF. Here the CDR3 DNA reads TGTGCCAGCAGTTCCGGACAGGGCCCCGGGGAGCTGTTTTTT.

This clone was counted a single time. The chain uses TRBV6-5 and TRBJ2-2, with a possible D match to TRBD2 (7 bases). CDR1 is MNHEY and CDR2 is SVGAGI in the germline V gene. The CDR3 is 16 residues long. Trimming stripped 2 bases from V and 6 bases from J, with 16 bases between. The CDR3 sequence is CASSYPPGEGPGELFF. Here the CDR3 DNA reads TGTGCCAGCAGTTACCCCCCAGGGGAGGGTCCCGGGGAGCTGTTTTTT.

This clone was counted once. The CDR3 protein is CSARLWTAGVETQYF. The DNA for the CDR3 is TGCAGCGCAAGACTCTGGACAGCAGGGGTTGAGACCCAGTACTTC. The chain is built from TRBV29-1 and TRBJ2-5, with a weak D call TRBD1 (6 bases). The CDR3 is 15 amino acids. Germline V gene sequence: CDR1 SQVTM, CDR2 ANQGSEA. Between the trimmed V and J ends, which lost 7 bases and 5 bases, there was a span of 23 bases.

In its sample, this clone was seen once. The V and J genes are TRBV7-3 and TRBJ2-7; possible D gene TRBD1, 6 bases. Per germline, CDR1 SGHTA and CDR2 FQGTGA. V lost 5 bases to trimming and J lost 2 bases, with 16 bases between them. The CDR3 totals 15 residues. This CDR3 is CASSLSSSGAYEQYF. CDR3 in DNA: TGTGCCAGCAGCCTCTCGTCATCAGGGGCCTACGAGCAGTACTTC.

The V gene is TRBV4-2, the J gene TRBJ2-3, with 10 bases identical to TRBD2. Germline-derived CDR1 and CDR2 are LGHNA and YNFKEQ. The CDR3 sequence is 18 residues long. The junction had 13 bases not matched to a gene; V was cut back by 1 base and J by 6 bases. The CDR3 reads CASSQVLLAGADPDTQYF. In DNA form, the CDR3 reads TGTGCCAGCAGCCAAGTCCTTCTAGCGGGGGCCGATCCCGATACGCAGTATTTT.

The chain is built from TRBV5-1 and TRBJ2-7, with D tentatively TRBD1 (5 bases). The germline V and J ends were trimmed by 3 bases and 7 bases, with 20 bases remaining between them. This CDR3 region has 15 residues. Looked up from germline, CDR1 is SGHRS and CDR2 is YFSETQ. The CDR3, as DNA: TGCGCCAGCAGCTCAGAAGGGGTTGGGGTTTCGGAGCAGTACTTC. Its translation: CASSSEGVGVSEQYF.

The CDR3 sequence: CASSIGTPDRGFHLNTEAFF. In nucleotides, the CDR3 is TGTGCCAGTAGTATAGGGACACCGGACAGGGGGTTTCACTTGAACACTGAAGCTTTCTTT. The chain has TRBV19 and TRBJ1-1, with 10 bases matching TRBD1. The ends lost 1 base at V and 0 bases at J; junction bases unmatched: 14. The germline CDR1 and CDR2 sequences are LNHDA and SQIVND (reference sequence). This CDR3 contains 20 residues.

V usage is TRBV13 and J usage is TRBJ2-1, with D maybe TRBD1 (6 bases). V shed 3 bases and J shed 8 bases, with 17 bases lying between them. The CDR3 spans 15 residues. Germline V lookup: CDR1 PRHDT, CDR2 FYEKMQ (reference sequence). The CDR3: CASSLGALRFDEQFF. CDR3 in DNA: TGTGCCAGCAGCTTGGGGGCCCTGCGGTTCGATGAGCAGTTCTTC.

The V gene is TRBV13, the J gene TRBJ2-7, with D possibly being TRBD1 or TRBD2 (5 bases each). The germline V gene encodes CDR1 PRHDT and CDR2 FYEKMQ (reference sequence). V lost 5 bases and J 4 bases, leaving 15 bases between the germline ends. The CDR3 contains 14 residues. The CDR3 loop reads CASSPRDRLYEQYF. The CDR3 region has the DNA TGTGCCAGCAGCCCCCGGGACCGCCTGTACGAGCAGTACTTC. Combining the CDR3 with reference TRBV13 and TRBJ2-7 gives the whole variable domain AAGVIQSPRHLIKEKRETATLKCYPIPRHDTVYWYQQGPGQDPQFLISFYEKMQSDKGSIPDRFSAQQFSDYHSELNMSSLELGDSALYFCASSPRDRLYEQYFGPGTRLTVT.

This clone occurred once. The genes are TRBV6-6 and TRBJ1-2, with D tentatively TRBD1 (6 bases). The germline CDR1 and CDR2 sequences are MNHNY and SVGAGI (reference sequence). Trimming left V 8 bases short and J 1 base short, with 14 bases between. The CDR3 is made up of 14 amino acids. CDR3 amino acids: CASVPGVVNYGYTF. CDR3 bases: TGTGCCAGCGTCCCAGGGGTGGTTAACTATGGCTACACCTTC.

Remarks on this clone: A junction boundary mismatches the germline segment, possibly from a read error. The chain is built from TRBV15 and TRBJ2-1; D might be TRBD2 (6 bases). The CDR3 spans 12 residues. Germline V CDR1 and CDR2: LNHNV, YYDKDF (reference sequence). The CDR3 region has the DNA TGTACCACCAGACCACTCGGAGGGCAGGCGTTCTTC. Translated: CTTRPLGGQAFF. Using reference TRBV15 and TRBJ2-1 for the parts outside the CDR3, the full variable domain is DAMVIQNPRYQVTQFGKPVTLSCSQTLNHNVMYWYQQKSSQAPKLLFHYYDKDFNNEADTPDNFQSRRPNTSFCFLDIRSPGLGDTAMYLCTTRPLGGQAFFGPGTRLTVL.

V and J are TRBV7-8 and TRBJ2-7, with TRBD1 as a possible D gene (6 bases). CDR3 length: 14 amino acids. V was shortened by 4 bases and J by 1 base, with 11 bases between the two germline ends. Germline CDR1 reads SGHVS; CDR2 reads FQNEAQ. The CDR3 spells CASSSRDTSYEQYF. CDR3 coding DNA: TGTGCCAGCAGCTCTCGGGACACATCCTACGAGCAGTACTTC.

The CDR3 reads CASSDRGPYEQYF. CDR3 coding DNA: TGTGCCAGCAGTGACAGGGGTCCCTACGAGCAGTACTTC. The rearrangement joins TRBV27 to TRBJ2-7, with 8 positions matching TRBD1. Germline V CDR1 and CDR2: MNHEY, SMNVEV (reference sequence). This CDR3 is built from 13 residues. V gave up 5 bases and J gave up 2 bases; unmatched junction bases: 2.

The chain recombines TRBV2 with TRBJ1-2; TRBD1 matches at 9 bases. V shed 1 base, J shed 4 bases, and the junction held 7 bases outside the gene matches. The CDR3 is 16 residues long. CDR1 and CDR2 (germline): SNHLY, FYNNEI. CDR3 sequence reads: CASSEEGQGILYGYTF. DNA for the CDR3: TGTGCCAGCAGTGAAGAGGGACAGGGAATCCTCTATGGCTACACCTTC.

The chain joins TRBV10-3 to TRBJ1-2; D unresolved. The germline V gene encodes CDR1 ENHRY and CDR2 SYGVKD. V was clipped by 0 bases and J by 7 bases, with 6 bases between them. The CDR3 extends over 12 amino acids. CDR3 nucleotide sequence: TGTGCCATCAGTGAGTCGTCAGCTGGCTACACCTTC. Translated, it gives CAISESSAGYTF.

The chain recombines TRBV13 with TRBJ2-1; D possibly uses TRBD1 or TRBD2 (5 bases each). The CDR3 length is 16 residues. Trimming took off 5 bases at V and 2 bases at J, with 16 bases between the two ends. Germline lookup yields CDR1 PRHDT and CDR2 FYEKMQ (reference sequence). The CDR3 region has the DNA TGTGCCAGCAGCCCCAGGGACGGACACGCCTACAATGAGCAGTTCTTC. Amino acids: CASSPRDGHAYNEQFF.

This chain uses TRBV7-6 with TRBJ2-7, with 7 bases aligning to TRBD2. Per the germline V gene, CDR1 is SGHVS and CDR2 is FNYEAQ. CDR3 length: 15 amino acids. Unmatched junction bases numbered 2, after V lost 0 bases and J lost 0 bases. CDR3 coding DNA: TGTGCCAGCAGCTTAGCGCGGGGGAGCTCCTACGAGCAGTACTTC. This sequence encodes CASSLARGSSYEQYF. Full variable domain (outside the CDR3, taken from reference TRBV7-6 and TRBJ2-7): GAGVSQSPRYKVTKRGQDVALRCDPISGHVSLYWYRQALGQGPEFLTYFNYEAQQDKSGLPNDRFSAERPEGSISTLTIQRTEQRDSAMYRCASSLARGSSYEQYFGPGTRLTVT.

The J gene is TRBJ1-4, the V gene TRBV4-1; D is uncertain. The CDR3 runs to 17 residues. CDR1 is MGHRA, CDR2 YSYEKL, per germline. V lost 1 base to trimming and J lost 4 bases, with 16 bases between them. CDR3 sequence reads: CASSQAQGGSLNEKLFF. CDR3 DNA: TGCGCCAGCAGCCAAGCTCAAGGCGGGTCTCTTAATGAAAAACTGTTTTTT.

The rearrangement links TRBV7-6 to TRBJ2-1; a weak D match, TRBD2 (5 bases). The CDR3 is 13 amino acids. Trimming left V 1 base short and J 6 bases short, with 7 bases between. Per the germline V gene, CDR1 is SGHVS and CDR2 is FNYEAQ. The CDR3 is CASSLVRGNEQFF. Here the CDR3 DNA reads TGTGCCAGCAGCTTAGTACGGGGCAATGAGCAGTTCTTC.

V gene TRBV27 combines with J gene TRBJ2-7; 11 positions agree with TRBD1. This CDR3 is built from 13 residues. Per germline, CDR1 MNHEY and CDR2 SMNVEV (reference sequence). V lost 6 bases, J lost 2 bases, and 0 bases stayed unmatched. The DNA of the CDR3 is TGTGCCAGCAGGGACAGGGGGCCCTACGAGCAGTACTTC. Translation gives CASRDRGPYEQYF.

The CDR3 DNA reads TGCAGTCCACTTACAGATACGCAGTATTTT. This codes for CSPLTDTQYF. V is TRBV20-1 and J is TRBJ2-3; no clear D gene. CDR1 is DFQATT, CDR2 SNEGSKA, per germline (reference sequence). V shed 8 bases and J shed 3 bases, with 6 bases lying between them. The CDR3 extends over 10 amino acids.

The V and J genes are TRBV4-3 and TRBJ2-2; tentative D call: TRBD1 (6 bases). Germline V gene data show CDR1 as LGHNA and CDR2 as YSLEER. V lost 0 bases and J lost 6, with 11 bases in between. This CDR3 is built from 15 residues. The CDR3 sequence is CASSQDIRGSGELFF. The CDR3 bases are TGCGCCAGCAGCCAAGATATCAGGGGCTCCGGGGAGCTGTTTTTT.

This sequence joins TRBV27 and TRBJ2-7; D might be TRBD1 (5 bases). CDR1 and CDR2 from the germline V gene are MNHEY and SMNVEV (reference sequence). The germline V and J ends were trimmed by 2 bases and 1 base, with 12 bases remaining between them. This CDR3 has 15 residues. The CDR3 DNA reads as TGTGCCAGCAGTTTAACTGGACATCATTCCTACGAGCAGTACTTC. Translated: CASSLTGHHSYEQYF.

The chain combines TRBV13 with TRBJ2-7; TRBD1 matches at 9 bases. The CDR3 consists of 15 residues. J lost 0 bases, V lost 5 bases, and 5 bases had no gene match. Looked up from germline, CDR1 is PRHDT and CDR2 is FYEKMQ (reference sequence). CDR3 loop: CASSPGGQGSYEQYF. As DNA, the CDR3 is TGTGCCAGCAGCCCAGGGGGACAGGGCTCCTACGAGCAGTACTTC.

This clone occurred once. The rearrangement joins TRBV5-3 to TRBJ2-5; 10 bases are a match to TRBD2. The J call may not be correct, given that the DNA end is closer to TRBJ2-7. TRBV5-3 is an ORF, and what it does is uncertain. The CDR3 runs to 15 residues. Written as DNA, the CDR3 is TGTGCCAGAAGCACCGCTAGCGGGGGTTATTACGAGCAGTACTTC. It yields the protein CARSTASGGYYEQYF.

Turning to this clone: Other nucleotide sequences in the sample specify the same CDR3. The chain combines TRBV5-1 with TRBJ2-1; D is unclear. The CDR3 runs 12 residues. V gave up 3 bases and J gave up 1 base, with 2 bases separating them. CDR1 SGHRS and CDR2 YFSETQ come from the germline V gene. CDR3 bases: TGCGCCAGCAGCTGGTCCTACAATGAGCAGTTCTTC. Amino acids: CASSWSYNEQFF. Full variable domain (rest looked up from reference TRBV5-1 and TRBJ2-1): KAGVTQTPRYLIKTRGQQVTLSCSPISGHRSVSWYQQTPGQGLQFLFEYFSETQRNKGNFPGRFSGRQFSNSRSEMNVSTLELGDSALYLCASSWSYNEQFFGPGTRLTVL.

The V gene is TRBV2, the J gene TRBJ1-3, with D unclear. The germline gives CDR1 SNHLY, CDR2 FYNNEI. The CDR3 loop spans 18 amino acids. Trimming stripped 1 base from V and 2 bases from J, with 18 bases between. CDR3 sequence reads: CASSEVTTPGRAGNTIYF. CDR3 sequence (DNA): TGTGCCAGCAGTGAAGTCACCACCCCGGGTCGCGCTGGAAACACCATATATTTT.